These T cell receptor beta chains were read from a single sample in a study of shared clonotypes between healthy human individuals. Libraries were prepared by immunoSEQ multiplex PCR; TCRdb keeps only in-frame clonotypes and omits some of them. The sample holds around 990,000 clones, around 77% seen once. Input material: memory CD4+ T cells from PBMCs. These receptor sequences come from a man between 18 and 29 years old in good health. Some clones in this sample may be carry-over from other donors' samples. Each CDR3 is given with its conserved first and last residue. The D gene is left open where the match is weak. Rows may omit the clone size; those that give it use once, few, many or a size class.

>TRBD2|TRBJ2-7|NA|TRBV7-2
CASGRVGGEQYF
TGTGCCAGCGGGAGGGTGGGGGGCGAGCAGTACTTC
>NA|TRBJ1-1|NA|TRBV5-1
CASSLAGGGTEAFF
TGCGCCAGCAGCTTGGCCGGAGGGGGCACTGAAGCTTTCTTT
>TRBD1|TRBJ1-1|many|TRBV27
CASSYNHHEQGAFF
TGTGCCAGCAGTTATAACCACCACGAACAGGGGGCTTTCTTT
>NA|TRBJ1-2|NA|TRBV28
CASSSTASLMAF
TGTGCCAGCAGTTCGACGGCCTCTCTAATGGCCTTC
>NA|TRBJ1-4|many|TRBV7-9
CASSLGLTTNEKLFF
TGTGCCAGCAGCTTAGGGCTCACAACTAATGAAAAACTGTTTTTT
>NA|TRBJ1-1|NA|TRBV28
CASSLVSEAFF
TGTGCCAGCAGTTTAGTCTCTGAAGCTTTCTTT
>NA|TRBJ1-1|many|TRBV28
CASSFLMNTEAFF
TGTGCCAGCAGTTTTCTCATGAACACTGAAGCTTTCTTT
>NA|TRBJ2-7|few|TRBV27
CASSSKGGEQYF
TGTGCCAGCAGTTCCAAGGGGGGCGAGCAGTACTTC
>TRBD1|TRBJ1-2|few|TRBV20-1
CSAGDRASF
TGCAGTGCTGGGGACAGGGCCTCCTTC
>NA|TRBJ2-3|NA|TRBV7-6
CASSLPLEGPRTDTQYF
TGTGCCAGCAGCTTACCTCTTGAGGGGCCCCGCACAGATACGCAGTATTTT
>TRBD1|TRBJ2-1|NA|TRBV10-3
CAISGGDRGPYNEQFF
TGTGCCATCAGTGGGGGTGACAGGGGCCCCTACAATGAGCAGTTCTTC
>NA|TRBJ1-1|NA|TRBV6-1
CASSEMQLNTEAFF
TGTGCCAGCAGTGAAATGCAGCTGAACACTGAAGCTTTCTTT
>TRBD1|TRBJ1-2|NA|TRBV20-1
CSARDKGTAYF
TGCAGTGCTAGAGATAAGGGGACAGCCTACTTC
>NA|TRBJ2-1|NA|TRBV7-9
CASSSIFTGRYNEQFF
TGTGCCAGCAGCAGTATTTTTACAGGGCGCTACAATGAGCAGTTCTTC
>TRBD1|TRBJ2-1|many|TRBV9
CASSPGQGAAEQFF
TGTGCCAGCAGCCCTGGACAGGGGGCCGCTGAGCAGTTCTTC
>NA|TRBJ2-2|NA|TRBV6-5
CATKSSANTGELFF
TGTGCCACCAAGTCCTCCGCGAACACCGGGGAGCTGTTTTTT
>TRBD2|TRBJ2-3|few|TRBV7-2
CASSRRTSGRDTQYF
TGTGCCAGCAGCCGACGTACTAGCGGGAGGGATACGCAGTATTTT
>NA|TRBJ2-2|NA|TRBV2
CASSPEWTANTGELFF
TGTGCCAGCAGTCCAGAATGGACAGCGAACACCGGGGAGCTGTTTTTT
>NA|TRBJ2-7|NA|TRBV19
CASSISGARGVYEQYF
TGTGCCAGTAGTATATCGGGGGCCCGTGGAGTCTACGAGCAGTACTTC
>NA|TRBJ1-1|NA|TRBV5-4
CASSYSTENTEAFF
TGTGCCAGCAGCTATTCGACAGAGAACACTGAAGCTTTCTTT
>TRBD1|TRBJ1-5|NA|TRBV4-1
CASSQGGTGGNSNQPQHF
TGCGCCAGCAGCCAAGGGGGGACAGGGGGTAATAGCAATCAGCCCCAGCATTTT
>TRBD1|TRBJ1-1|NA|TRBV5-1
CASSKPTGGNTEAFF
TGCGCCAGCAGCAAACCAACAGGGGGTAACACTGAAGCTTTCTTT
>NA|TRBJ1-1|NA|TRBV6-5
CASSYEDGNTEAFF
TGTGCCAGCAGTTACGAGGACGGTAACACTGAAGCTTTCTTT
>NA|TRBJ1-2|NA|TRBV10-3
CAISEGGRDYGYTF
TGTGCCATCAGTGAGGGGGGGCGCGACTATGGCTACACCTTC
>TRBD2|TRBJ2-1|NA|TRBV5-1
CASSPGLATYNEQFF
TGCGCCAGCAGCCCTGGACTAGCTACCTACAATGAGCAGTTCTTC
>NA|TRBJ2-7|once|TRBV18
CASSLKQGGEQYF
TGTGCCAGCTCACTCAAGCAGGGTGGCGAGCAGTACTTC
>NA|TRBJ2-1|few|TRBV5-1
CASSLVGPPSFAEQFF
TGCGCCAGCAGCTTGGTTGGACCTCCATCATTCGCTGAGCAGTTCTTC
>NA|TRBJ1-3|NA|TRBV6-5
CASSYSLQSAGNTIYF
TGTGCCAGCAGTTACTCGCTACAGTCCGCTGGAAACACCATATATTTT
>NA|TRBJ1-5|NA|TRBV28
CASSRPAWGQPQHF
TGTGCCAGCAGTCGGCCGGCTTGGGGTCAGCCCCAGCATTTT